This T cell receptor beta chain was observed in a study of control samples from healthy donors and cancer patients. The CDR3 consists of 16 residues. The ends lost 2 bases at V and 3 bases at J; junction bases unmatched: 7. The germline V gene has CDR1 MNHEY and CDR2 SVGEGT. Repertoires were generated with immunoSEQ multiplex PCR, while TCRdb's copy carries only in-frame clones and drops some. The sample holds 100,000 to 150,000 clones, more than 75% seen once. This clonotype was obtained from a man aged 35 to 55 in good health. The sample was blood. The V gene is TRBV6-2 or TRBV6-3, the J gene TRBJ1-5, with TRBD1 matching 7 bases. The CDR3 coding sequence is TGTGCCAGCAGTTACATGACAGGGAGGTCCAATCAGCCCCAGCATTTT. It translates to CASSYMTGRSNQPQHF.